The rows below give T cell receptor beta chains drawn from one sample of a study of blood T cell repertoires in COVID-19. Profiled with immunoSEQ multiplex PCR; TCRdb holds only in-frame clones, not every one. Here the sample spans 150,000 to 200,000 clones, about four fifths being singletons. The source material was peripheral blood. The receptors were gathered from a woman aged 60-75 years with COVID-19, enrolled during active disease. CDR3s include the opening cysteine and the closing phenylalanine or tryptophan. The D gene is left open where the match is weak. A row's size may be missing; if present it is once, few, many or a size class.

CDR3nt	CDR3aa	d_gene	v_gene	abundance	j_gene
TGTGCCAGCAGCGTGGAAGGGGGCGACTATGGCTACACCTTC	CASSVEGGDYGYTF	TRBD1	TRBV13	few	TRBJ1-2
TGCGCCAGTAGGCTAAGGGGGCTAGACGAAGAAAAACTGTTTTTT	CASRLRGLDEEKLFF	TRBD1	TRBV5-1	.	TRBJ1-4
TGTGCCAGCAGCCTTGACAGGGGATTCTACAATGAGCAGTTCTTC	CASSLDRGFYNEQFF	TRBD1	TRBV13	.	TRBJ2-1
TGTGCCAGCAGCGGGGGGGACGTCTCAACTAATGAAAAACTGTTTTTT	CASSGGDVSTNEKLFF	.	TRBV9	.	TRBJ1-4
TGTGCCAGCAGCCCACAAGCGGGGTGGTCAGATACGCAGTATTTT	CASSPQAGWSDTQYF	TRBD2	TRBV7-2	.	TRBJ2-3
TGTGCCAGTAGTATAGAGATGACAGGCCCGTATAGCAATCAGCCCCAGCATTTT	CASSIEMTGPYSNQPQHF	.	TRBV19	.	TRBJ1-5
TGTGCCAGCAGTGAATTTGGACAGGTCACCGGGGAGCTGTTTTTT	CASSEFGQVTGELFF	TRBD1	TRBV6-1	once	TRBJ2-2
TGTGCCAGCAGCTTGGACAGGGGCGCTCATCAGCCCCAGCATTTT	CASSLDRGAHQPQHF	TRBD1	TRBV5-4	.	TRBJ1-5
TGTGCCAGCAGTTTCGCCCGACAGATCTTGACCCAGTACTTC	CASSFARQILTQYF	.	TRBV6-2/TRBV6-3	.	TRBJ2-5
TGTGCCACCGGGCAGGGGAGCAATCAGCCCCAGCATTTT	CATGQGSNQPQHF	.	TRBV24-1	once	TRBJ1-5
TGTGCCAGCAGCGAAGGGGGCGCGGTGACTAATGAAAAACTGTTTTTT	CASSEGGAVTNEKLFF	TRBD1	TRBV9	.	TRBJ1-4
TGTGCCAGTAGTCAACGGACTAGTCCAAATGAGCAGTTCTTC	CASSQRTSPNEQFF	TRBD2	TRBV19	.	TRBJ2-1
TGTGCCATCTGTGACAGGGTTGGCAATGAGCAGTTCTTC	CAICDRVGNEQFF	TRBD1	TRBV10-3	.	TRBJ2-1
TGCAGCGTTGAACAGGGCGTCGGTCAGCCCCAGCATTTT	CSVEQGVGQPQHF	.	TRBV29-1	.	TRBJ1-5
TGTGCCAGCAGCTTAATAAATGCCGGGGAGCTGTTTTTT	CASSLINAGELFF	.	TRBV7-3	.	TRBJ2-2
TGTGCCAGTAGTATATCGGGGGACAGGGGGTCCAAAAACATTCAGTACTTC	CASSISGDRGSKNIQYF	TRBD1	TRBV19	.	TRBJ2-4
TGTGCCAGCAGCCCTCTACCGGGACAGTTAGATAGCAATCAGCCCCAGCATTTT	CASSPLPGQLDSNQPQHF	TRBD1	TRBV5-5	.	TRBJ1-5
TGTGCCAGCAGGGGCCGGGACAGGGTCTCTGGGGCCAACGTCCTGACTTTC	CASRGRDRVSGANVLTF	TRBD1	TRBV28	.	TRBJ2-6
TGTGCCAGCAGCCTAAGCGGGTACTCCTACGAGCAGTACTTC	CASSLSGYSYEQYF	.	TRBV7-9	.	TRBJ2-7
TGTGCCAGCAGCCCCCGCCTAAGCGGGAGTTGGACCACCGGGGAGCTGTTTTTT	CASSPRLSGSWTTGELFF	TRBD2	TRBV7-9	once	TRBJ2-2
TGTGCCACCAGTGACCGGGACAGGGTCTATGGCTACACCTTC	CATSDRDRVYGYTF	TRBD1	TRBV24-1	.	TRBJ1-2
TGTGCCAGCAGGGGGCGCCGGAACACTGAAGCTTTCTTT	CASRGRRNTEAFF	.	TRBV2	.	TRBJ1-1